The 9 T cell receptor beta chains in this list originate from one sample, sequenced in a study of blood T cells in healthy people across ages. A second PCR, run for about 6 to 11 cycles, used a sample-barcoded 5' primer plus a J-beta primer mix. TCRdb recomputed calls from the 5' RACE reads with MiXCR, one row per CDR3 protein. This sample carries about 580,000 distinct CDR3 sequences, around half of them seen once, and the ten largest clones take about 22%. Sequencing input: blood. These receptors all come from a man of 80 years or more in good health.

The chain is built from TRBV12-3 or TRBV12-4 and TRBJ1-5; D is undetermined. V lost 5 bases and J lost 8, with 13 bases in between. The CDR3 is 13 amino acids. In DNA form, the CDR3 reads TGTGCCAGCAGTCGGCTTGGACGAGAGCCCCAGCATTTT. Its translation: CASSRLGREPQHF.

V is TRBV10-3 and J is TRBJ2-5; the match to TRBD2 covers 7 bases. The CDR3 totals 12 residues. CDR1 is ENHRY and CDR2 is SYGVKD in the germline V gene. The junction had 0 bases not matched to a gene; V was cut back by 8 bases and J by 0 bases. CDR3 sequence (DNA): TGTGCCATCGGGGGGGACCAAGAGACCCAGTACTTC. Protein: CAIGGDQETQYF.

A few counts support this clonotype. The rearrangement joins TRBV11-2 to TRBJ2-3; 15 bases fit TRBD2. Germline V gives CDR1 SGHAT, CDR2 FQNNGV. This CDR3 comprises 17 residues. The V segment lost 5 bases and the J segment 3 bases; nucleotides outside the gene matches: 6. The CDR3 DNA reads as TGTGCCAGCAGCCTTGGACTAGCGGGGGGGCGTACAGATACGCAGTATTTT. Its protein is CASSLGLAGGRTDTQYF.

This clonotype was counted only a few times. This chain joins TRBV6-4 and TRBJ2-3; 7 bases line up with TRBD2. The CDR3 contains 13 residues. Germline V CDR1 and CDR2: MRHNA, SNTAGT. Germline trimming cut 6 bases from V and 5 bases from J; bases unmatched to any gene: 5. CDR3 region: CASSDGEGDTQYF. CDR3 DNA sequence: TGTGCCAGCAGCGACGGGGAGGGAGATACGCAGTATTTT.

This clonotype has just one count. The genes are TRBV11-3 and TRBJ2-1; TRBD2 agrees at 7 bases. V lost 5 bases, J lost 4 bases, and 11 bases stayed unmatched. From germline, CDR1 is SGHNT and CDR2 YENEEA. CDR3 length: 16 residues. The CDR3 loop reads CASSPQTGTIYNEQFF. The CDR3 bases are TGTGCCAGCAGCCCTCAAACCGGGACTATATACAATGAGCAGTTCTTC.

This sequence joins TRBV9 and TRBJ2-1, with 7 positions matching TRBD1. The CDR3 totals 17 residues. V shed 0 bases and J 4 bases; nucleotides not matched to a gene: 10. Germline CDR1 is SGDLS and CDR2 is YYNGEE. This CDR3 is CASSVGPPGGGYNEQFF. In DNA form, the CDR3 reads TGTGCCAGCAGCGTAGGCCCCCCAGGGGGTGGTTACAATGAGCAGTTCTTC.

The J gene is TRBJ2-1, the V gene TRBV11-2; the D gene could be TRBD1 or TRBD2 (5 bases each). There are 13 residues in the CDR3. The germline V gene has CDR1 SGHAT and CDR2 FQNNGV. Between the trimmed V and J ends, which lost 5 bases and 10 bases, there was a span of 15 bases. The CDR3 is CASSPAVGDEQFF. As DNA, the CDR3 is TGTGCCAGCAGCCCCGCGGTTGGGGACGAGCAGTTCTTC.

Only one count was recorded for this clonotype. The chain recombines TRBV7-9 with TRBJ2-7, with D unclear. The DNA end is a closer match to TRBJ2-5, so the J assignment may be wrong. The CDR3 contains 13 residues. Germline V lookup: CDR1 SEHNR, CDR2 FQNEAQ (reference sequence). In nucleotides, the CDR3 is TGTGCCTCGTCTTTTGAAGCAGTGGAGACCCAGTACTTC. Translating gives CASSFEAVETQYF.

This rearrangement joins TRBV3-1 to TRBJ2-1; unclear D gene. V lost 5 bases and J lost 8, with 10 bases in between. There are 12 residues in the CDR3. Germline lookup yields CDR1 LGHDT and CDR2 YNNKEL (reference sequence). The CDR3 here is CASSMQRYEQFF. The CDR3 DNA sequence: TGTGCCAGCAGCATGCAACGATATGAGCAGTTCTTC.